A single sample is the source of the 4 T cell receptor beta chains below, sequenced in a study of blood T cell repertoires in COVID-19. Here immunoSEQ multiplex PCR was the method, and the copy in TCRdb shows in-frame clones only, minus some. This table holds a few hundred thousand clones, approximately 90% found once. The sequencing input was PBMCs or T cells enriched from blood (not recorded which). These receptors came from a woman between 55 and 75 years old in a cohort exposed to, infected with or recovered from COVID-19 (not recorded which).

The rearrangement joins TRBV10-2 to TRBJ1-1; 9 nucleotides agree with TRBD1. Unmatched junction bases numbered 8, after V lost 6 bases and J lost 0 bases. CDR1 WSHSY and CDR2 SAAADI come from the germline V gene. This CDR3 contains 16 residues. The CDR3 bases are TGCGCCAGCAGCAAACCGGGACAGGGAATGAACACTGAAGCTTTCTTT. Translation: CASSKPGQGMNTEAFF.

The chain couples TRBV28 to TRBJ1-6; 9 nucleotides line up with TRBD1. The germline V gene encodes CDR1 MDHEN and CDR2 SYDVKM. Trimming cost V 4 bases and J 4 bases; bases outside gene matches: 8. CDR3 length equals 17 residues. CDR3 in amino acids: CASSSPRQGDYNSPLHF. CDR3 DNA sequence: TGTGCCAGCAGTTCCCCCCGACAGGGGGATTATAATTCACCCCTCCACTTT.

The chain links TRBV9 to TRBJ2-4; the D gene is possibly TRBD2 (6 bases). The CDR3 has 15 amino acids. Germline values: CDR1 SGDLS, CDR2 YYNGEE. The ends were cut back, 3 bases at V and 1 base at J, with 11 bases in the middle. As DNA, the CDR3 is TGTGCCAGCAGCGCGCAAGGGAGGGCCAAAAACATTCAGTACTTC. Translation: CASSAQGRAKNIQYF.

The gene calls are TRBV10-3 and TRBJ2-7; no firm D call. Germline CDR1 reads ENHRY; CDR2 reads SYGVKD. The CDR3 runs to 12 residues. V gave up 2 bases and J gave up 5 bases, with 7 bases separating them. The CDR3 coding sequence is TGTGCCATCAGTGAGGAAGCGAACGAGCAGTACTTC. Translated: CAISEEANEQYF.